Following are 6 T cell receptor beta chains from one sample sequenced in a study of human T cells and chemical hapten exposure. Time point noted: patch test 3, about 24 weeks after DPC sensitization. Treatment indicated: therapeutic diphenylcyclopropenone sensitization with weekly scalp DPC. TCRdb ran MiXCR on the RACE reads and lists one entry per CDR3 protein. The data show about 97,000 distinct CDR3 sequences, with roughly a quarter seen just once and 10% held by the top ten. Sample: whole blood, taken in connection with sensitization to the hapten diphenylcyclopropenone (DPC). Every receptor here comes from a man aged 40-50 years with alopecia areata. Some clones in this sample may be carry-over from other donors' samples.

This chain links TRBV27 with TRBJ2-7; TRBD2 matches at 14 bases. Germline CDR1 reads MNHEY; CDR2 reads SMNVEV (reference sequence). The trim removed 8 bases at V and 5 bases at J, leaving 5 bases unmatched. The CDR3 is made up of 14 amino acids. This CDR3 reads CASGLGLAGDEQYF. Written as DNA, the CDR3 is TGTGCCAGCGGCCTGGGACTAGCGGGAGACGAGCAGTACTTC.

Only a few counts were recorded for this clonotype. The chain joins TRBV7-2 to TRBJ2-7, with D unclear. Trimming removed 5 bases at V and 2 bases at J, with 16 bases between. This CDR3 spans 15 amino acids. CDR1 is SGHTA and CDR2 is FQGNSA in the germline V gene. The CDR3 protein is CASSPLDESPYEQYF. The CDR3 DNA sequence: TGTGCCAGCAGCCCGTTAGATGAATCCCCCTACGAGCAGTACTTC.

This rearrangement joins TRBV12-3 or TRBV12-4 to TRBJ1-1; D may be TRBD1 (5 bases). V shed 6 bases and J shed 4 bases, with 12 bases lying between them. CDR3 length equals 13 residues. The CDR3, as DNA: TGTGCCAGCAGCCCAGGGATCCCCACTGAAGCTTTCTTT. Translating gives CASSPGIPTEAFF.

This sequence joins TRBV30 and TRBJ2-7; the match to TRBD1 covers 7 bases. The germline V gene has CDR1 GTSNPN and CDR2 SVGIG (reference sequence). The CDR3 is 16 amino acids. Unmatched junction bases numbered 10, after V lost 2 bases and J lost 0 bases. The CDR3 loop is CAWSPTTDRASYEQYF. The CDR3 nucleotides read TGTGCCTGGAGTCCAACAACAGACAGGGCCTCCTACGAGCAGTACTTC.

This clonotype came up a few times. The chain is built from TRBV24-1 and TRBJ2-1; 7 bases map to TRBD1. J lost 7 bases, V lost 6 bases, and 14 bases had no gene match. The CDR3 is 16 residues long. Per germline, CDR1 KGHDR and CDR2 SFDVKD. This chain's CDR3 is CATSLTSGRGPNEQFF. For the CDR3, the DNA is TGTGCCACCAGTCTTACCTCAGGAAGGGGGCCAAATGAGCAGTTCTTC.

The chain combines TRBV4-2 with TRBJ1-6; 7 nucleotides agree with TRBD1. The V segment lost 2 bases and the J segment 4 bases; nucleotides outside the gene matches: 8. The germline gives CDR1 LGHNA, CDR2 YNFKEQ. The CDR3 is 17 residues long. In DNA, the CDR3 is TGTGCCAGCAGCCAATACAGTCCGGGACAGTATAATTCACCCCTCCACTTT. As protein: CASSQYSPGQYNSPLHF.